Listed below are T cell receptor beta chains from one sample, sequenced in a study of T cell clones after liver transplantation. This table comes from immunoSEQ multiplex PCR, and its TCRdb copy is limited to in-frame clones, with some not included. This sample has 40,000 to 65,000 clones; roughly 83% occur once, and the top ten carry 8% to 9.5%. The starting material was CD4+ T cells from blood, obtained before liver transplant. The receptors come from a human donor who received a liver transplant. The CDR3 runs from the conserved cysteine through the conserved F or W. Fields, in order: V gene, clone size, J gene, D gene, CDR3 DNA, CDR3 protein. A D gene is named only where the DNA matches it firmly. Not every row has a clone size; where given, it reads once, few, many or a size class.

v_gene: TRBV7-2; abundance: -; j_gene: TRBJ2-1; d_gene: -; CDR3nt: TGTGCCAGCACCCCCCTCGCGACTACAAACAATGAGCAGTTCTTC; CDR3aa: CASTPLATTNNEQFF
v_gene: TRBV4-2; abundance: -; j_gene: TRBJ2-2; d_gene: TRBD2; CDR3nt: TGTGCCAGCAGCCAAGATCCCAGCGGGGGGTACAACACCGGGGAGCTGTTTTTT; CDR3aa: CASSQDPSGGYNTGELFF
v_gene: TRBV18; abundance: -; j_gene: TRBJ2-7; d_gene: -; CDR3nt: TGTGCCAGCTCCTTGGACACCCCCTACGAGCAGTACTTC; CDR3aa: CASSLDTPYEQYF
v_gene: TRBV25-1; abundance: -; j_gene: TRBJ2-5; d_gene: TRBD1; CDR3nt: TGTGCCAGCAGTGATCCAGGACAGGGCGGCGAGACCCAGTACTTC; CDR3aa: CASSDPGQGGETQYF
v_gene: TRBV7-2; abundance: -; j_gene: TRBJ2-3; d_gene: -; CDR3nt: TGTGCCAGCAGCCAAAGATCAAGCACAGATACGCAGTATTTT; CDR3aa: CASSQRSSTDTQYF
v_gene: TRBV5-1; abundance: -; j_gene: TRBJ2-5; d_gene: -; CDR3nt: TGCGCCAGCAGCTTTGACGGACCCCAAGAGACCCAGTACTTC; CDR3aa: CASSFDGPQETQYF
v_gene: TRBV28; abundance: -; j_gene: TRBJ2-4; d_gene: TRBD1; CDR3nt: TGTGCCAGCAGTTCCCGGACAGGGAGGAACATTCAGTACTTC; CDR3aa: CASSSRTGRNIQYF
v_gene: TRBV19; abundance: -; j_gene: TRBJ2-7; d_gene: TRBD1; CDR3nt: TGTGCCAGTAGTAATTCCGGACAGGGCAGCTACGAGCAGTACTTC; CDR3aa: CASSNSGQGSYEQYF
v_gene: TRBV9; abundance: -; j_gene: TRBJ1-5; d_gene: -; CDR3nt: TGTGCCAGCAGCGTAACAGATTTGAAGCCCCAGCATTTT; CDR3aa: CASSVTDLKPQHF
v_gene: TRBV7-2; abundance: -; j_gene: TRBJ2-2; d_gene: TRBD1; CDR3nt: TGTGCCAGCAGCTTAGTGGGACAGCAAAACACCGGGGAGCTGTTTTTT; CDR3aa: CASSLVGQQNTGELFF
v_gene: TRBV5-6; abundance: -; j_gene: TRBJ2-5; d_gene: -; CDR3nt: TGTGCCAGCAGCTTCGCGAGAGAGACCCAGTACTTC; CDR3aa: CASSFARETQYF
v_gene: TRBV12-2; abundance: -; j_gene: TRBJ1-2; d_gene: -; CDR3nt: TGTGCAAGTCGCTTAGTATCCTATGGCTACACCTTC; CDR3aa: CASRLVSYGYTF
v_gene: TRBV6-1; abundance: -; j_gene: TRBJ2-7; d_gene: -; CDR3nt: TGTGCCAGCAGTCGCCGCGGTAGCAGCATCGACGAGCAGTACTTC; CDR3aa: CASSRRGSSIDEQYF
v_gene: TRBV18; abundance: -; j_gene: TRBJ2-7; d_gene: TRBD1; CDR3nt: TGTGCCAGCTCACCAGTAGGGACAGGGGGCCACGAGCAGTACTTC; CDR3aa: CASSPVGTGGHEQYF
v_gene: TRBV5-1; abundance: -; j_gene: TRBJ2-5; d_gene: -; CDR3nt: TGCGCCAGCAGCACGCCTACCCAAGAGCCCCAGTACTTC; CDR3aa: CASSTPTQEPQYF
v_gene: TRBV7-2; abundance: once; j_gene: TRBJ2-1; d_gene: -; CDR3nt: TGTGCCAGCAGCTTAGGCGGGGTACGGGAGCAGTTCTTC; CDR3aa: CASSLGGVREQFF
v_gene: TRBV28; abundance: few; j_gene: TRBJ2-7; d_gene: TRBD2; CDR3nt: TGTGCCAGCAGTCCATCTAGCGGGACGCACGAGCAGTACTTC; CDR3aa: CASSPSSGTHEQYF
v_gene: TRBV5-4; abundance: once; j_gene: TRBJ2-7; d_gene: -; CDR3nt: TGTGCCAGCAGCTCGCTGTACGAGCAGTACTTC; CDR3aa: CASSSLYEQYF
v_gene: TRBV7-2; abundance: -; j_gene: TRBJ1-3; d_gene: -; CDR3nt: TGTGCCAGCAGCATACAGGCTCTCTCTGGAAACACCATATATTTT; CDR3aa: CASSIQALSGNTIYF
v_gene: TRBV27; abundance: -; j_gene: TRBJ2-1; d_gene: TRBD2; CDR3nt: TGTGCCAGCAGTTTATTAACTAGCGGCAACAATGAGCAGTTCTTC; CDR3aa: CASSLLTSGNNEQFF
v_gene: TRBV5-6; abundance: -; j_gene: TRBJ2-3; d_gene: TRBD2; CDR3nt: TGTGCCAGCAGCTTGGCTCTAGCGGCCGGCACAGATACGCAGTATTTT; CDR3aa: CASSLALAAGTDTQYF
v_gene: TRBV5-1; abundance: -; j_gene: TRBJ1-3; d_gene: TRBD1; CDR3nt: TGCGCCAGCAGCTTAAACACAGGGGATGGAAACACCATATATTTT; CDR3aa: CASSLNTGDGNTIYF
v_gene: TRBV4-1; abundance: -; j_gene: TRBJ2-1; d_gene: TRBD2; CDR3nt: TGCGCCAGCAGCCATAGCGGGAGAAACCCCTACAATGAGCAGTTCTTC; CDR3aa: CASSHSGRNPYNEQFF
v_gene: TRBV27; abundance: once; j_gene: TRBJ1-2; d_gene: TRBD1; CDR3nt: TGTGCCAGCAGTTTATCCAGGGGGGGAGGCTACACCTTC; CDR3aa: CASSLSRGGGYTF
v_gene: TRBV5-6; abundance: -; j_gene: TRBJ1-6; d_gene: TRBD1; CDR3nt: TGTGCCAGCAGCCCAGGGGGGTTTTCCTATAATTCACCCCTCCACTTT; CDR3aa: CASSPGGFSYNSPLHF
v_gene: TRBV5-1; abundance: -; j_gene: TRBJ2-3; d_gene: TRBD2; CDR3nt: TGCGCCAGCAGCTTGGGACTCGGCGGGGGGTCCAGAGATACGCAGTATTTT; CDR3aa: CASSLGLGGGSRDTQYF
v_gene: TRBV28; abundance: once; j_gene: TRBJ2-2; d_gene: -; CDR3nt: TGTGCCAGCAGTTTTCGGGGAGTGGGCACCGGGGAGCTGTTTTTT; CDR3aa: CASSFRGVGTGELFF
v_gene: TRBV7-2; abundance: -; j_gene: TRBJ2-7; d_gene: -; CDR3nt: TGTGCCAGCAGCCCCCATGGGGTAGCCTACGAGCAGTACTTC; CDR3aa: CASSPHGVAYEQYF
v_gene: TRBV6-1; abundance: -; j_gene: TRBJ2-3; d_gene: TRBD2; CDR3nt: TGTGCCAGCAGACTAGCGGGAGATACAGATACGCAGTATTTT; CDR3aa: CASRLAGDTDTQYF
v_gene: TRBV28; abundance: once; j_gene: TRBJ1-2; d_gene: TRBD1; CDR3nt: TGTGCCAGCAGTGGGGCGCCTCGACAGGGACACTATGGCTACACCTTC; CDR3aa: CASSGAPRQGHYGYTF
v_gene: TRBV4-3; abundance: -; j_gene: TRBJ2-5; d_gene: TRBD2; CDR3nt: TGCGCCAGCAGCCCCGGACTAGCGGGGGGAGAGACCCAGTACTTC; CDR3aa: CASSPGLAGGETQYF
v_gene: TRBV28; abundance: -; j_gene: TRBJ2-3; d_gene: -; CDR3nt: TGTGCCAGCAGTGTTCCTAGCCCAGATACGCAGTATTTT; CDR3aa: CASSVPSPDTQYF
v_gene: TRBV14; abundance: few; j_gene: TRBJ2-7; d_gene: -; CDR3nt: TGTGCCAGCAGCCAAGTGGGTTGGCAAACCTGGGGTGAGCAGTACTTC; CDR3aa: CASSQVGWQTWGEQYF
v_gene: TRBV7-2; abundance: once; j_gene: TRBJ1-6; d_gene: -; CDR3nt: TGTGCCAGCAGGAGACAGGCAACTAATTCACCCCTCCACTTT; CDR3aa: CASRRQATNSPLHF
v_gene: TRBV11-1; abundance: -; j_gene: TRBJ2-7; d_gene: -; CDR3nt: TGTGCCAGCAGCAAGGAGATGAGCGGTGAGCAGTACTTC; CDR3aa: CASSKEMSGEQYF
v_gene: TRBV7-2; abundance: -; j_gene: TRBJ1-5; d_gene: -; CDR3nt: TGTGCCAGCAGCCAAACTGGGACATCTAGCAATCAGCCCCAGCATTTT; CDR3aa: CASSQTGTSSNQPQHF
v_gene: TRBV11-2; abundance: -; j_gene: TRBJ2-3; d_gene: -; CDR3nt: TGTGCCAGCAGCTTAGGGTCGGGGGCCGATACGCAGTATTTT; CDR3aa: CASSLGSGADTQYF
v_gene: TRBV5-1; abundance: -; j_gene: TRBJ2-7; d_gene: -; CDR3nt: TGCGCCAGCAGGAGGGACTGGAGCTCCTACGAGCAGTACTTC; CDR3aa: CASRRDWSSYEQYF
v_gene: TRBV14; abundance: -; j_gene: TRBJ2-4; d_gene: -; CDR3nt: TGTGCCAGCAGCCAAGGTGATTGGAGTTCGTACATTCAGTACTTC; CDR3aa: CASSQGDWSSYIQYF
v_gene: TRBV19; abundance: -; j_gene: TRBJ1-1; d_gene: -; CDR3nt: TGTGCCAGTAGTAAACGGTTGGGGGTGTGGACTGAAGCTTTCTTT; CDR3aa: CASSKRLGVWTEAFF
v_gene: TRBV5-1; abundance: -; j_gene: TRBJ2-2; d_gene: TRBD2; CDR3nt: TGCGCCACCAGAAGCGGGAGTCGGGCCGGGGAGCTGTTTTTT; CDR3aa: CATRSGSRAGELFF
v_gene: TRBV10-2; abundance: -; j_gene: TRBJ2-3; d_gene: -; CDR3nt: TGCGCCAGCGCCGAGGGGCCTCACACAGATACGCAGTATTTT; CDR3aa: CASAEGPHTDTQYF
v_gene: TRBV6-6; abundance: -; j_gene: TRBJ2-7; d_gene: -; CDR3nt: TGTGCCAGCAGTTATTCCGGGCCCACCTACGAGCAGTACTTC; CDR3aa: CASSYSGPTYEQYF
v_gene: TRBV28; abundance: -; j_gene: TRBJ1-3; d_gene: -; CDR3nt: TGTGCCAGCAGACCAACAGGGTATGGAAACACCATATATTTT; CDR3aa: CASRPTGYGNTIYF
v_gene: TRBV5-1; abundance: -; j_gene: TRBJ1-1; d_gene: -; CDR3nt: TGCGCCAGCAGCTTGGTGGCCTGGGCAGGGGCATGGGGAACTGAAGCTTTCTTT; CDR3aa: CASSLVAWAGAWGTEAFF
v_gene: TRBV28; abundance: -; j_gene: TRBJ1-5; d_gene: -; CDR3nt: TGTGCCAGCAGCTCCGACAGTTCTAGCAATCAGCCCCAGCATTTT; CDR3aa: CASSSDSSSNQPQHF
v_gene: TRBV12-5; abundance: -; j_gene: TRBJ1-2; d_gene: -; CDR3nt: TGTGCTAGTGGTTTGGATAACTATGGCTACACCTTC; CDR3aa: CASGLDNYGYTF
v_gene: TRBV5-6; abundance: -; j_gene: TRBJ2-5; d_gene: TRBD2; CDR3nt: TGTGCCAGCAGCCTCGGACTAGCGGGAGAAGAGACCCAGTACTTC; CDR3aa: CASSLGLAGEETQYF
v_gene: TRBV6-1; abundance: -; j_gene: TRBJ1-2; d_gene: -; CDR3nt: TGTGCCAGCAGTGTCTCCAGGGGAACAGGGCGGGGCTATGGCTACACCTTC; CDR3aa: CASSVSRGTGRGYGYTF
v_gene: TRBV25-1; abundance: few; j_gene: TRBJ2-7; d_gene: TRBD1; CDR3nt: TGTGCCAGCCGGGACAGGGGCGTCCCCGAGCAGTACTTC; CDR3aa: CASRDRGVPEQYF
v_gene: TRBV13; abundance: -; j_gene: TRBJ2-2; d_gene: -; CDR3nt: TGTGCCAGCAGCTTTGGCGCGGGACCGAACACCGGGGAGCTGTTTTTT; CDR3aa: CASSFGAGPNTGELFF
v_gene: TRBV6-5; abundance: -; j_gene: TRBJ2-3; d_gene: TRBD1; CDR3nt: TGTGCCAGCCAGGGACAGGGGGGGACAGATACGCAGTATTTT; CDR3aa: CASQGQGGTDTQYF
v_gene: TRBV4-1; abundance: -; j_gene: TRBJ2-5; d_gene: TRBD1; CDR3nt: TGCGCCAGCAGCCAAGATGGGACAGGGCCGGAGACCCAGTACTTC; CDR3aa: CASSQDGTGPETQYF
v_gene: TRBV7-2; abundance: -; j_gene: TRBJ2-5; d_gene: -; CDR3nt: TGTGCCAGCAGCCTACAAGAGACCCAGTACTTC; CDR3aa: CASSLQETQYF
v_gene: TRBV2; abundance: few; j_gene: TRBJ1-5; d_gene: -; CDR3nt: TGTGCCAGCAGTGAGAGTCAGCCCCAGCATTTT; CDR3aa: CASSESQPQHF